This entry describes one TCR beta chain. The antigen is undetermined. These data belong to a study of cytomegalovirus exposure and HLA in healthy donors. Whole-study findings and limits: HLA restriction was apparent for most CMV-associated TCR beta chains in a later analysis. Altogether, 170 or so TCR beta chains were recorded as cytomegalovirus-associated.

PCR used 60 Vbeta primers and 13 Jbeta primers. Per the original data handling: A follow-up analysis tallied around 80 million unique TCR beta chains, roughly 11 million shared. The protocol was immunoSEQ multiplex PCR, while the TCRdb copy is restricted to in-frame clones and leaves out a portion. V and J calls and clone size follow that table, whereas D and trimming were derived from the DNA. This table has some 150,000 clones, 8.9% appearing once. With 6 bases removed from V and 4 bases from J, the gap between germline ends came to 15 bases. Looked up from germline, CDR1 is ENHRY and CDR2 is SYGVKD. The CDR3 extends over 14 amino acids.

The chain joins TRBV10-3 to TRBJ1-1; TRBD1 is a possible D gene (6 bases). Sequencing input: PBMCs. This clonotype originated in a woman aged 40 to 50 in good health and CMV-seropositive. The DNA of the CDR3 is TGTGCCATCAGCCCGAGACAGGATGGCACTGAAGCTTTCTTT. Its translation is CAISPRQDGTEAFF.